These 15 T cell receptor beta chains were sequenced from one sample in a study of blood T cell repertoires in COVID-19. Assay: immunoSEQ multiplex PCR; the TCRdb copy retains only in-frame clones and omits some. The sample has 250,000 to 350,000 clones; around 83% are singletons. Material: peripheral blood. These receptors were taken from a woman in her forties or fifties with acute or convalescent COVID-19.

The chain uses TRBV7-9 and TRBJ2-7; 9 bases align to TRBD1. With V trimmed by 6 bases and J by 5 bases, 11 bases remained unmatched. The CDR3 is made up of 15 amino acids. The V gene's germline CDR1 is SEHNR and CDR2 FQNEAQ (reference sequence). CDR3 nucleotide sequence: TGTGCCAGCAGGTCTGCCGGGACAGGGAACCACGAGCAGTACTTC. This gives the protein CASRSAGTGNHEQYF.

This clone was counted a few times. The chain combines TRBV7-2 with TRBJ1-2, with D possibly being TRBD1 (6 bases). CDR1 and CDR2 from the germline V gene are SGHTA and FQGNSA. The V gene lost 4 bases and the J gene lost 8 bases, with 20 bases spanning the gap. The length of the CDR3 is 15 residues. The CDR3 protein is CASSYNSPAGTGYTF. The CDR3 DNA is TGTGCCAGCAGCTACAACAGCCCGGCAGGGACAGGCTACACCTTC. The full variable domain, its missing parts supplied by reference TRBV7-2 and TRBJ1-2, is GAGVSQSPSNKVTEKGKDVELRCDPISGHTALYWYRQSLGQGLEFLIYFQGNSAPDKSGLPSDRFSAERTGGSVSTLTIQRTQQEDSAVYLCASSYNSPAGTGYTFGSGTRLTVV.

V gene TRBV27 combines with J gene TRBJ2-1; 10 bases agree with TRBD2. CDR1 is MNHEY, CDR2 SMNVEV, per germline (reference sequence). The V gene end was trimmed by 0 bases and the J gene end by 4 bases; junction bases not matched to a gene: 3. The CDR3 length is 16 residues. The CDR3 loop is CASSLSTSGLYNEQFF. CDR3 in DNA: TGTGCCAGCAGTTTATCGACTAGCGGGCTTTACAATGAGCAGTTCTTC.

The chain uses TRBV11-3 and TRBJ2-5, with D possibly being TRBD1 (5 bases). Trimming took 5 bases from V and 5 from J, leaving 18 bases between them. Per germline, CDR1 SGHNT and CDR2 YENEEA. There are 15 residues in the CDR3. CDR3 loop: CASSPTDKPWETQYF. The CDR3 DNA follows: TGTGCCAGCAGCCCGACAGACAAGCCCTGGGAGACCCAGTACTTC.

This clone was picked up a small number of times. The chain links TRBV30 to TRBJ2-2; 7 nucleotides agree with TRBD1. The germline V gene has CDR1 GTSNPN and CDR2 SVGIG (reference sequence). V dropped 0 bases and J dropped 6; count of bases not matched to a gene: 13. The CDR3 is made up of 17 amino acids. The CDR3 loop is CAWSVEKGALVPGELFF. The CDR3 DNA reads TGTGCCTGGAGTGTAGAAAAGGGGGCTTTAGTTCCCGGGGAGCTGTTTTTT.

This chain links TRBV7-9 with TRBJ1-4; D possibly corresponds to TRBD1 (5 bases). Germline V CDR1 and CDR2: SEHNR, FQNEAQ (reference sequence). Trimming shortened V by 2 bases and J by 5 bases, and 15 bases separated the two germline ends. The CDR3 totals 16 residues. The CDR3 DNA is TGTGCCAGCAGCTTACGGGGACTGGGGCCGAATGAAAAACTGTTTTTT. Protein: CASSLRGLGPNEKLFF.

The rearrangement joins TRBV19 to TRBJ1-4; the D is unclear. The CDR3 sequence is 14 residues long. Per the germline V gene, CDR1 is LNHDA and CDR2 is SQIVND (reference sequence). The V gene lost 5 bases and the J gene lost 1 base, with 8 bases spanning the gap. The CDR3 loop reads CASSVRETNEKLFF. In nucleotides, the CDR3 is TGTGCCAGTAGTGTCCGAGAAACTAATGAAAAACTGTTTTTT.

The chain employs TRBV20-1 and TRBJ1-2, with 8 bases identical to TRBD1. Germline CDR1 DFQATT, CDR2 SNEGSKA (reference sequence). V gave up 3 bases and J gave up 6 bases; unmatched junction bases: 3. This CDR3 contains 12 residues. The CDR3 loop reads CSASATGDGYTF. The CDR3, as DNA: TGCAGTGCTAGTGCGACAGGGGATGGCTACACCTTC.

The chain carries TRBV5-1 and TRBJ2-5; 8 nucleotides match TRBD1. Germline lookup yields CDR1 SGHRS and CDR2 YFSETQ. There are 14 residues in the CDR3. V was clipped by 3 bases and J by 4 bases; unmatched bases: 5. DNA of the CDR3: TGCGCCAGCAGCTCCCGACAGGGGAGAGAGACCCAGTACTTC. This encodes CASSSRQGRETQYF. The full variable domain, in which reference TRBV5-1 and TRBJ2-5 provide the parts outside the CDR3, is KAGVTQTPRYLIKTRGQQVTLSCSPISGHRSVSWYQQTPGQGLQFLFEYFSETQRNKGNFPGRFSGRQFSNSRSEMNVSTLELGDSALYLCASSSRQGRETQYFGPGTRLLVL.

This chain uses TRBV18 with TRBJ2-1, with 8 bases fitting TRBD2. Germline V gene lookup returns CDR1 KGHSH and CDR2 LQKENI. The CDR3 loop spans 15 amino acids. V was clipped by 1 base and J by 8 bases; unmatched bases: 7. The CDR3 loop reads CASSPQTSARDEQFF. The CDR3 DNA is TGTGCCAGCTCACCACAGACTAGCGCTAGGGATGAGCAGTTCTTC.

The chain recombines TRBV7-6 with TRBJ2-6; 9 bases map to TRBD1. The V gene end was trimmed by 4 bases and the J gene end by 2 bases; junction bases not matched to a gene: 6. Germline V gene lookup returns CDR1 SGHVS and CDR2 FNYEAQ. The CDR3 length is 17 residues. CDR3 nucleotides: TGTGCCAGCAGCTCTACGGGACAGGGAGCTGGGGCCAACGTCCTGACTTTC. This codes for CASSSTGQGAGANVLTF.

In this sample, this clone turned up a few times. The junction differs from germline at one of its ends, possibly a read error. The chain links TRBV29-1 to TRBJ2-7, with D unresolved. CDR3 length: 11 amino acids. CDR1 is SQVTM and CDR2 is ANQGSEA in the germline V gene. The CDR3 nucleotides are TGCAGCGTCGAAGTAGATTACGAGCAGTACTTC. It specifies CSVEVDYEQYF.

The V gene is TRBV29-1, the J gene TRBJ1-2, with 10 nucleotides matching TRBD1. The CDR3 contains 14 residues. Germline assignment: CDR1 SQVTM and CDR2 ANQGSEA. J was trimmed by 2 bases and V by 4 bases; bases with no gene match: 4. CDR3 amino acids: CSVAGTGANYGYTF. The CDR3 bases are TGCAGCGTTGCCGGGACAGGGGCAAACTATGGCTACACCTTC.

This clone was recorded a few times. The chain couples TRBV2 to TRBJ1-5, with D tentatively TRBD1 (5 bases). The V gene lost 7 bases and the J gene lost 6 bases, with 13 bases spanning the gap. This CDR3 contains 13 residues. Germline values: CDR1 SNHLY, CDR2 FYNNEI. CDR3 nucleotides: TGTGCCAGCAAGGCCGGGGGGGGTCAGCCCCAGCATTTT. Its translation: CASKAGGGQPQHF.

The chain uses TRBV25-1 and TRBJ1-1; possible D gene TRBD1, 6 bases. Germline V gene sequence: CDR1 MGHDK, CDR2 SYGVNS. Trimming removed 6 bases at V and 1 base at J, with 12 bases between. The CDR3 has 14 amino acids. In DNA, the CDR3 is TGTGCCAGCAGCAGGGGCTTAAGGAACACTGAAGCTTTCTTT. Its translation is CASSRGLRNTEAFF.